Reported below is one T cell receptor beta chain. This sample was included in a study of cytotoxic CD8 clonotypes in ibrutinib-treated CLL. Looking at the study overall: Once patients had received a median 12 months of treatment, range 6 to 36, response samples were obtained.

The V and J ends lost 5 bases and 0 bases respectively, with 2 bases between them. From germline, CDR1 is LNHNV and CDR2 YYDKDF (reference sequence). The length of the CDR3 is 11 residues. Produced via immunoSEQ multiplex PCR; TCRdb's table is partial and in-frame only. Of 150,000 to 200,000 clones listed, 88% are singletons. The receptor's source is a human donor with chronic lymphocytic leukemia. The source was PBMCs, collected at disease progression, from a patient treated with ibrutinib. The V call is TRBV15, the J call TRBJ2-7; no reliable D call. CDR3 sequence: CATSDSYEQYF. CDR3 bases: TGTGCCACCAGCGACTCCTACGAGCAGTACTTC. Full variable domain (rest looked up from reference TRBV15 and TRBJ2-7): DAMVIQNPRYQVTQFGKPVTLSCSQTLNHNVMYWYQQKSSQAPKLLFHYYDKDFNNEADTPDNFQSRRPNTSFCFLDIRSPGLGDTAMYLCATSDSYEQYFGPGTRLTVT.